This is a list of T cell receptor beta chains from one sample in a study of blood T cell repertoires in COVID-19. Some clones are missing from TCRdb's copy, which holds only in-frame ones; the method was immunoSEQ multiplex PCR. This sample has approximately 200,000 clones, with around 85% found just once. The sample consisted of peripheral blood. Receptor source: a woman between 50 and 59 years old with acute or convalescent COVID-19. Each CDR3 is given with its conserved first and last residue. D genes are given only for firm matches. For some rows the clone size is stated as once, few or many, or as a class when expanded; others skip it.

J: TRBJ2-7
D: -
V: TRBV3-1/TRBV3-2
size: -
CDR3: CASSHERDSYEQYF
DNA: TGTGCCAGCAGCCATGAACGGGACTCCTACGAGCAGTACTTC

J: TRBJ1-3
D: -
V: TRBV25-1
size: -
CDR3: CASRTPRGSGNTIYF
DNA: TGTGCCAGCAGGACCCCCCGGGGGTCTGGAAACACCATATATTTT

J: TRBJ1-6
D: TRBD1
V: TRBV19
size: -
CDR3: CASSIATSGGNPPLHF
DNA: TGTGCCAGTAGTATAGCGACTTCAGGGGGTAATCCACCCCTCCACTTT

J: TRBJ2-1
D: -
V: TRBV28
size: few
CDR3: CASSFVWEQEQFF
DNA: TGTGCCAGCAGTTTCGTCTGGGAGCAAGAGCAGTTCTTC

J: TRBJ2-1
D: -
V: TRBV5-1
size: -
CDR3: CASSMGGPYNEQFF
DNA: TGCGCCAGCAGCATGGGGGGCCCCTACAATGAGCAGTTCTTC

J: TRBJ2-1
D: TRBD2
V: TRBV28
size: -
CDR3: CASKLAGDYNEQFF
DNA: TGTGCCAGCAAACTAGCGGGAGACTACAATGAGCAGTTCTTC

J: TRBJ2-7
D: -
V: TRBV10-3
size: -
CDR3: CAISDPSGSESEQYF
DNA: TGTGCCATCAGTGACCCCTCGGGGTCCGAAAGCGAGCAGTACTTC

J: TRBJ2-1
D: -
V: TRBV18
size: -
CDR3: CASSPTADSGRNEQFF
DNA: TGTGCCAGCTCACCAACGGCGGACAGCGGTAGAAATGAGCAGTTCTTC

J: TRBJ2-7
D: -
V: TRBV27
size: once
CDR3: CASSLFPAPSYEQYF
DNA: TGTGCCAGCAGTTTATTCCCAGCGCCGTCCTACGAGCAGTACTTC

J: TRBJ2-2
D: -
V: TRBV18
size: -
CDR3: CASSPFGTAKQMNTGELFF
DNA: TGTGCCAGCTCACCTTTCGGAACAGCCAAACAAATGAACACCGGGGAGCTGTTTTTT

J: TRBJ2-7
D: -
V: TRBV27
size: -
CDR3: CASSLNGGSYEQYF
DNA: TGTGCCAGCAGTTTAAATGGGGGGTCCTACGAGCAGTACTTC

J: TRBJ1-2
D: -
V: TRBV5-1
size: -
CDR3: CASSSGLDGYTF
DNA: TGCGCCAGCAGCTCGGGACTGGATGGCTACACCTTC

J: TRBJ2-2
D: -
V: TRBV6-5
size: -
CDR3: CASSYLGTNTGELFF
DNA: TGTGCCAGCAGTTACTTGGGGACTAACACCGGGGAGCTGTTTTTT

J: TRBJ2-2
D: TRBD1
V: TRBV19
size: -
CDR3: CASSMGQGAGTGELFF
DNA: TGTGCCAGTAGTATGGGTCAGGGGGCTGGGACCGGGGAGCTGTTTTTT

J: TRBJ2-1
D: TRBD1
V: TRBV2
size: -
CDR3: CASSEDRGSYNEQFF
DNA: TGTGCCAGCAGTGAGGACAGGGGTTCCTACAATGAGCAGTTCTTC

J: TRBJ2-4
D: -
V: TRBV25-1
size: -
CDR3: CASSEAGSRKNIQYF
DNA: TGTGCCAGCAGTGAGGCGGGGAGCAGAAAAAACATTCAGTACTTC

J: TRBJ2-4
D: TRBD1
V: TRBV19
size: -
CDR3: CASSTFDRAGGIQYF
DNA: TGTGCCAGTAGTACCTTCGATCGGGCAGGGGGCATTCAGTACTTC

J: TRBJ1-5
D: TRBD1
V: TRBV7-2
size: many
CDR3: CASSSYRGNQPQHF
DNA: TGTGCCAGCAGCTCCTACAGGGGTAATCAGCCCCAGCATTTT

J: TRBJ2-7
D: -
V: TRBV7-9
size: -
CDR3: CASSLARGSYEQYF
DNA: TGTGCCAGCAGCTTAGCCAGGGGCAGCTACGAGCAGTACTTC

J: TRBJ2-7
D: TRBD1
V: TRBV28
size: -
CDR3: CASSISGQVSYEQYF
DNA: TGTGCCAGCAGCATTTCGGGACAGGTCTCCTACGAGCAGTACTTC

J: TRBJ2-1
D: -
V: TRBV15
size: -
CDR3: CATSSEPTGIYNEQFF
DNA: TGTGCCACCAGCTCAGAGCCTACAGGGATCTACAATGAGCAGTTCTTC

J: TRBJ2-7
D: -
V: TRBV7-2
size: once
CDR3: CASSLGQAISSYEQYF
DNA: TGTGCCAGCAGCTTAGGTCAGGCCATTAGCTCCTACGAGCAGTACTTC

J: TRBJ2-3
D: TRBD2
V: TRBV5-1
size: -
CDR3: CASSSDGRETDTQYF
DNA: TGCGCCAGCAGCTCGGACGGGAGGGAGACAGATACGCAGTATTTT

J: TRBJ1-5
D: -
V: TRBV19
size: -
CDR3: CASSPRPTGTGQPQHF
DNA: TGTGCCAGTAGTCCCCGCCCGACAGGTACGGGACAGCCCCAGCATTTT

J: TRBJ2-7
D: -
V: TRBV10-1
size: -
CDR3: CASSDSGDSYEQYF
DNA: TGCGCCAGCAGTGATTCAGGGGATTCCTACGAGCAGTACTTC

J: TRBJ2-5
D: TRBD2
V: TRBV19
size: -
CDR3: CASSISTGTSGSKRTQYF
DNA: TGTGCCAGTAGTATTAGTACTGGGACTAGCGGGAGCAAAAGGACCCAGTACTTC

J: TRBJ1-2
D: -
V: TRBV6-1
size: -
CDR3: CASSEGRRAYGYTF
DNA: TGTGCCAGCAGTGAAGGTCGCAGGGCCTATGGCTACACCTTC

J: TRBJ2-6
D: -
V: TRBV7-7
size: -
CDR3: CASSPDTTGANVLTF
DNA: TGTGCCAGCAGCCCAGACACAACTGGGGCCAACGTCCTGACTTTC

J: TRBJ1-3
D: -
V: TRBV13
size: -
CDR3: CASSLSGRGNTIYF
DNA: TGTGCCAGCAGCTTAAGTGGGCGCGGAAACACCATATATTTT

J: TRBJ1-1
D: TRBD1
V: TRBV11-2
size: -
CDR3: CASSLAGQGGRAFF
DNA: TGTGCCAGCAGCTTAGCGGGACAGGGCGGGAGAGCTTTCTTT

J: TRBJ1-2
D: -
V: TRBV5-4
size: few
CDR3: CASSLVGGNYGYTF
DNA: TGTGCCAGCAGCTTGGTCGGGGGAAACTATGGCTACACCTTC

J: TRBJ1-1
D: TRBD1
V: TRBV6-5
size: -
CDR3: CASTPADRATEAFF
DNA: TGTGCCAGCACACCGGCGGACAGGGCCACTGAAGCTTTCTTT

J: TRBJ2-2
D: TRBD1
V: TRBV6-2/TRBV6-3
size: -
CDR3: CASSRTAGGDNTGELFF
DNA: TGTGCCAGCAGCCGAACCGCAGGGGGCGATAACACCGGGGAGCTGTTTTTT

J: TRBJ1-2
D: TRBD1
V: TRBV28
size: -
CDR3: CASSDMFGQGASGYTF
DNA: TGTGCCAGCAGCGACATGTTTGGACAGGGGGCGTCTGGCTACACCTTC

J: TRBJ2-7
D: -
V: TRBV7-2
size: -
CDR3: CASRVTGSFYEQYF
DNA: TGTGCCAGCAGGGTTACAGGTTCTTTCTACGAGCAGTACTTC

J: TRBJ2-5
D: TRBD2
V: TRBV3-1/TRBV3-2
size: -
CDR3: CASSQDLGGGGRDQETQYF
DNA: TGTGCCAGCAGCCAAGATCTAGGAGGGGGCGGGAGGGACCAAGAGACCCAGTACTTC

J: TRBJ2-1
D: -
V: TRBV9
size: many
CDR3: CASSPWSGNEQFF
DNA: TGTGCCAGCAGCCCTTGGTCCGGGAATGAGCAGTTCTTC

J: TRBJ1-5
D: TRBD1
V: TRBV7-8
size: -
CDR3: CASSRQGTNQPQHF
DNA: TGTGCCAGCAGTCGACAGGGGACAAATCAGCCCCAGCATTTT

J: TRBJ2-3
D: -
V: TRBV28
size: -
CDR3: CASSLGGTDTQYF
DNA: TGTGCCAGCAGTTTGGGCGGGACAGATACGCAGTATTTT

J: TRBJ2-7
D: TRBD2
V: TRBV18
size: -
CDR3: CASSPFTSGFYEQYF
DNA: TGTGCCAGCTCACCATTTACTAGCGGGTTCTACGAGCAGTACTTC

J: TRBJ2-2
D: TRBD2
V: TRBV9
size: -
CDR3: CASSVRLAGDVYAGELFF
DNA: TGTGCCAGCAGCGTCCGACTAGCGGGAGATGTTTACGCCGGGGAGCTGTTTTTT

J: TRBJ2-1
D: TRBD1
V: TRBV7-8
size: -
CDR3: CASWTGVREQFF
DNA: TGTGCCAGCTGGACAGGGGTCCGGGAGCAGTTCTTC

J: TRBJ2-7
D: -
V: TRBV6-1
size: -
CDR3: CASSERDMIYEQYF
DNA: TGTGCCAGCAGTGAAAGGGACATGATCTACGAGCAGTACTTC

J: TRBJ2-2
D: -
V: TRBV5-8
size: -
CDR3: CASSPGLTGELFF
DNA: TGTGCCAGCAGCCCAGGGCTGACCGGGGAGCTGTTTTTT

J: TRBJ2-3
D: TRBD2
V: TRBV18
size: -
CDR3: CASSPQPSGGDTQYF
DNA: TGTGCCAGCTCACCACAACCTAGCGGGGGCGATACGCAGTATTTT

J: TRBJ2-3
D: -
V: TRBV18
size: -
CDR3: CASSPGRGDTQYF
DNA: TGTGCCAGCTCACCAGGCCGGGGGGATACGCAGTATTTT

J: TRBJ1-1
D: TRBD1
V: TRBV18
size: -
CDR3: CASSPLTGTARNTEAFF
DNA: TGTGCCAGCTCACCTCTTACCGGGACAGCTAGGAACACTGAAGCTTTCTTT

J: TRBJ1-6
D: -
V: TRBV25-1
size: -
CDR3: CASRTGNSPLHF
DNA: TGTGCCAGCAGAACAGGGAATTCACCCCTCCACTTT

J: TRBJ1-2
D: -
V: TRBV28
size: -
CDR3: CASGQYYGYTF
DNA: TGTGCCAGCGGACAGTACTATGGCTACACCTTC

J: TRBJ1-1
D: -
V: TRBV6-5
size: -
CDR3: CASSYVGFTEAFF
DNA: TGTGCCAGCAGTTACGTGGGCTTCACTGAAGCTTTCTTT

J: TRBJ2-1
D: -
V: TRBV7-7
size: -
CDR3: CASSLGTSPQGEQFF
DNA: TGTGCTAGCAGCTTGGGAACTAGCCCACAAGGGGAGCAGTTCTTC

J: TRBJ2-3
D: TRBD1
V: TRBV7-2
size: -
CDR3: CASRQTLGTGGTDTQYF
DNA: TGTGCCAGCAGACAAACCCTCGGGACAGGAGGCACAGATACGCAGTATTTT

J: TRBJ2-2
D: -
V: TRBV6-6
size: -
CDR3: CASIASSGELFF
DNA: TGTGCCAGCATAGCGTCTTCCGGGGAGCTGTTTTTT